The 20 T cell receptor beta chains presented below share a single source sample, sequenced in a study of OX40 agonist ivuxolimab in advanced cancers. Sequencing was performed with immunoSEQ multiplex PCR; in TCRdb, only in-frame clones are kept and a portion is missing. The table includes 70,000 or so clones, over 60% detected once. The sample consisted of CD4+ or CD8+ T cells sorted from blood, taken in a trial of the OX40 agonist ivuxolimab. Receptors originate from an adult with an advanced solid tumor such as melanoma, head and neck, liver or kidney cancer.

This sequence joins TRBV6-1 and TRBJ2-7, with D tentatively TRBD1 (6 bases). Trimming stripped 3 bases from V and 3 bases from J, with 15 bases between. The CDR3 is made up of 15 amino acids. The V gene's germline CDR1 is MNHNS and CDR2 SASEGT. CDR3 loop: CASSDGTSVGYEQYF. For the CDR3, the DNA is TGTGCCAGCAGTGATGGGACATCGGTCGGCTACGAGCAGTACTTC.

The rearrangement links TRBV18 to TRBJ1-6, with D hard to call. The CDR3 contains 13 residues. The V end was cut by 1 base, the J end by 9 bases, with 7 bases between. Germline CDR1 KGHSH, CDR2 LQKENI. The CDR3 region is CASSPRAGSPLHF. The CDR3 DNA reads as TGTGCCAGCTCACCACGCGCGGGTTCACCCCTCCACTTT.

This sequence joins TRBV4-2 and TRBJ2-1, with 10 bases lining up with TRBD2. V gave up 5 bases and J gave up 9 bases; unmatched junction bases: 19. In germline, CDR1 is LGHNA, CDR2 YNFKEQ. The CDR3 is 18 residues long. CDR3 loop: CASSAQPIGAGGPGEQFF. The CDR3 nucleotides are TGTGCCAGCAGCGCTCAACCGATCGGAGCGGGGGGGCCGGGTGAGCAGTTCTTC.

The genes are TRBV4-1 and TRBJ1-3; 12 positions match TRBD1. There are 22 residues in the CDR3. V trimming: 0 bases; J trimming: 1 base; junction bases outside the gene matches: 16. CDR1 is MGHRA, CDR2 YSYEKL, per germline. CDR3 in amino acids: CASSQEVMAGQGAIGSGNTIYF. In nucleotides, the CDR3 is TGCGCCAGCAGCCAAGAAGTAATGGCGGGACAGGGGGCGATAGGTTCTGGAAACACCATATATTTT.

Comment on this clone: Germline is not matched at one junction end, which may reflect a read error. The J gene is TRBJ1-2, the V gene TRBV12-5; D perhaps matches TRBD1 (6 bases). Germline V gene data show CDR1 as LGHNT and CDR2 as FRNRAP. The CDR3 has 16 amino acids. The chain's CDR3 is CASGLVSGGGGYDYTF. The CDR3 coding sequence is TGTGCTAGTGGTTTGGTATCTGGGGGCGGCGGGTATGACTACACCTTC.

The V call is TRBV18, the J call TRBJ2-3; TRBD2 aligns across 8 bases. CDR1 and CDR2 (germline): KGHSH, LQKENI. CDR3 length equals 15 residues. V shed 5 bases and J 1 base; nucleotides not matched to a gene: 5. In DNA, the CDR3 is TGTGCCAGCTCAAGGACTAGCAGCGGCACAGATACGCAGTATTTT. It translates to CASSRTSSGTDTQYF.

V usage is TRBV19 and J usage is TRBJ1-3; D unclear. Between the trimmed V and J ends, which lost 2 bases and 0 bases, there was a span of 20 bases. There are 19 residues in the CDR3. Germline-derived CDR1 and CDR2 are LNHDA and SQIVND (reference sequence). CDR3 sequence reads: CASSIRLAGRYGSGNTIYF. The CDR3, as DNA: TGTGCCAGTAGTATAAGGTTGGCCGGGCGGTACGGCTCTGGAAACACCATATATTTT.

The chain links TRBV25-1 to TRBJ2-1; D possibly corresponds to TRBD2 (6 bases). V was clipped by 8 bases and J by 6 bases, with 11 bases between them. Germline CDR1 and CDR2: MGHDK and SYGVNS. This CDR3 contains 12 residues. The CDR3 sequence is CASARRANEQFF. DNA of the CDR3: TGTGCCAGCGCTAGGAGGGCCAATGAGCAGTTCTTC.

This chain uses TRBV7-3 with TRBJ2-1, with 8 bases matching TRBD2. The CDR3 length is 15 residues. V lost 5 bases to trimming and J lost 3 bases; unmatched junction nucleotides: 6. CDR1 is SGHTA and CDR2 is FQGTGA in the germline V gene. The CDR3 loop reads CASSLSGGSYNEQFF. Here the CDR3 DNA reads TGTGCCAGCAGCCTCTCGGGGGGGAGCTACAATGAGCAGTTCTTC.

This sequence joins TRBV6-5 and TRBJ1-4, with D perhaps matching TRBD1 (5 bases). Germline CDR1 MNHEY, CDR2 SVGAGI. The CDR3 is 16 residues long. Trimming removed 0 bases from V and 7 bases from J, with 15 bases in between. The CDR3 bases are TGTGCCAGCAGTTACTCGGCGGCAGGGAGATCTGAAAAACTGTTTTTT. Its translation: CASSYSAAGRSEKLFF.

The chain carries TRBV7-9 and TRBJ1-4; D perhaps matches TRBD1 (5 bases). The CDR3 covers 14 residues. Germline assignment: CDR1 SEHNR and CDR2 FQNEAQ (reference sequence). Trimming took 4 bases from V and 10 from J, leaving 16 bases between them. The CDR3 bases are TGTGCCAGCAGCTCGAAAGGACATCTCACAAAACTGTTTTTT. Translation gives CASSSKGHLTKLFF. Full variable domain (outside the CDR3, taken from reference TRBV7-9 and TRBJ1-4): DTGVSQNPRHKITKRGQNVTFRCDPISEHNRLYWYRQTLGQGPEFLTYFQNEAQLEKSRLLSDRFSAERPKGSFSTLEIQRTEQGDSAMYLCASSSKGHLTKLFFGSGTQLSVL.

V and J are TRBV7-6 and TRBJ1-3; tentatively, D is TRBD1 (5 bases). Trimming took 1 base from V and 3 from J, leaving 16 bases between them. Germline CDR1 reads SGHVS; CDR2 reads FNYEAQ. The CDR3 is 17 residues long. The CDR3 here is CASSLVPPSGGGNTIYF. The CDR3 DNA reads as TGTGCCAGCAGCTTAGTACCCCCGTCTGGGGGTGGAAACACCATATATTTT.

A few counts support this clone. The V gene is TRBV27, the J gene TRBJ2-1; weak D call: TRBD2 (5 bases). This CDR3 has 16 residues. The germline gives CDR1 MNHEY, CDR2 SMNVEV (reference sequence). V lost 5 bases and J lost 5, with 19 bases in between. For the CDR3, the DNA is TGTGCCAGCAGTCAATGGACTGGCCAACTAAACAATGAGCAGTTCTTC. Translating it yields CASSQWTGQLNNEQFF.

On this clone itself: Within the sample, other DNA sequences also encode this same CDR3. The CDR3: CASSPPSSYEQYF. The CDR3 nucleotides read TGTGCCAGCTCACCACCGAGCTCCTACGAGCAGTACTTC. The chain joins TRBV18 to TRBJ2-7; the D is unclear. The CDR3 spans 13 residues. Germline CDR1 is KGHSH and CDR2 is LQKENI. Trimming removed 0 bases at V and 0 bases at J, with 3 bases between.

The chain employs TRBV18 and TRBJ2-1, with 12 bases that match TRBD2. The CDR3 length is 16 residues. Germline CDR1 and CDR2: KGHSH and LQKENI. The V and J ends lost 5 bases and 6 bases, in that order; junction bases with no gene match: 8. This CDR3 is CASSTRTSGASNEQFF. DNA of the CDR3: TGTGCCAGCTCAACAAGGACTAGCGGGGCCTCCAATGAGCAGTTCTTC.

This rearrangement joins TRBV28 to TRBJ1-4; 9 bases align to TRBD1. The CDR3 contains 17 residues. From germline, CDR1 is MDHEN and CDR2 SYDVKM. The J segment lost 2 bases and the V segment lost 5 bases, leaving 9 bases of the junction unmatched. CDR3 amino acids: CASSTQNRGLTNEKLFF. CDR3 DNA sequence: TGTGCCAGCAGTACCCAAAACAGGGGGCTGACTAATGAAAAACTGTTTTTT.

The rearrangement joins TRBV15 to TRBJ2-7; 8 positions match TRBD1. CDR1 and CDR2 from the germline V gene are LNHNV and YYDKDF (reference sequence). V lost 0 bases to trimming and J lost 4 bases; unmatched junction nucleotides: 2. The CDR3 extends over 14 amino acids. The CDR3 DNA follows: TGTGCCACCAGCAGAGATCAGGGGGCGTACGAGCAGTACTTC. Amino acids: CATSRDQGAYEQYF.

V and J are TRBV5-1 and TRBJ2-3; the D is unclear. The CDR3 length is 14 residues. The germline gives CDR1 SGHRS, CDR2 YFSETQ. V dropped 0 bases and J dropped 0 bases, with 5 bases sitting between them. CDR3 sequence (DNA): TGCGCCAGCAGCTTGGGTCGAAGCACAGATACGCAGTATTTT. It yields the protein CASSLGRSTDTQYF.

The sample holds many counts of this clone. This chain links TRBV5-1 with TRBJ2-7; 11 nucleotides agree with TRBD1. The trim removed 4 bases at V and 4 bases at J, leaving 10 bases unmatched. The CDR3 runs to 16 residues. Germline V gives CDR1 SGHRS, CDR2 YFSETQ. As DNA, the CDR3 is TGCGCCAGCAGCCACGGACAGGGGGCGAATCTATACGAGCAGTACTTC. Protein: CASSHGQGANLYEQYF.

This CDR3 is CATSRDLASDTQYF. For the CDR3, the DNA is TGTGCCACCAGCAGAGATCTAGCTTCAGATACGCAGTATTTT. The V gene is TRBV15, the J gene TRBJ2-3, with TRBD2 as a possible D gene (5 bases). The germline gives CDR1 LNHNV, CDR2 YYDKDF (reference sequence). Trimming took 0 bases from V and 4 from J, leaving 8 bases between them. This CDR3 has 14 residues.